This section outlines one T cell receptor beta chain sequence together with its context. Sequencing was performed with immunoSEQ multiplex PCR; in TCRdb, only in-frame clones are kept and a portion is missing. The table includes hundreds of thousands of clones, more than 65% detected once. Per germline, CDR1 KGHDR and CDR2 SFDVKD. CDR3 size: 15 residues. Trimming cost V 4 bases and J 8 bases; bases outside gene matches: 9. This record comes from a study of blood T cell repertoires in COVID-19. Study background: T cells, B-cell-depleted T cells, or PBMCs supplied cDNA or gDNA.

The chain carries TRBV24-1 and TRBJ2-1; TRBD1 matches 8 bases. Sequences were obtained from peripheral blood. The TCR was taken from a woman of 80 years or more with acute or convalescent COVID-19. The CDR3 coding sequence is TGTGCCACCAGTGACCATGGACAGGGTAGGGATGAGCAGTTCTTC. This codes for CATSDHGQGRDEQFF.